This TCR beta chain was obtained from a study of blood T cell repertoires in COVID-19. Across the study: The study drew acute and convalescent COVID-19 samples from the United States, Italy and Spain.

Profiled with immunoSEQ multiplex PCR; TCRdb holds only in-frame clones, not every one. This table has about 360,000 clones, about 88% appearing once. The length of the CDR3 is 15 residues. Trimming pared 2 bases from V and 6 bases from J, leaving 16 bases between. Germline V CDR1 and CDR2: LGHNT, FRNRAP. This clonotype was obtained from an older woman with COVID-19, enrolled during active disease. The material sequenced was peripheral blood. The chain has TRBV12-5 and TRBJ1-1; the D gene is possibly TRBD1 (5 bases). DNA of the CDR3: TGTGCTAGTGGTTTGCAACAGGTGGGGGGAGCTGAAGCTTTCTTT. Its translation: CASGLQQVGGAEAFF.